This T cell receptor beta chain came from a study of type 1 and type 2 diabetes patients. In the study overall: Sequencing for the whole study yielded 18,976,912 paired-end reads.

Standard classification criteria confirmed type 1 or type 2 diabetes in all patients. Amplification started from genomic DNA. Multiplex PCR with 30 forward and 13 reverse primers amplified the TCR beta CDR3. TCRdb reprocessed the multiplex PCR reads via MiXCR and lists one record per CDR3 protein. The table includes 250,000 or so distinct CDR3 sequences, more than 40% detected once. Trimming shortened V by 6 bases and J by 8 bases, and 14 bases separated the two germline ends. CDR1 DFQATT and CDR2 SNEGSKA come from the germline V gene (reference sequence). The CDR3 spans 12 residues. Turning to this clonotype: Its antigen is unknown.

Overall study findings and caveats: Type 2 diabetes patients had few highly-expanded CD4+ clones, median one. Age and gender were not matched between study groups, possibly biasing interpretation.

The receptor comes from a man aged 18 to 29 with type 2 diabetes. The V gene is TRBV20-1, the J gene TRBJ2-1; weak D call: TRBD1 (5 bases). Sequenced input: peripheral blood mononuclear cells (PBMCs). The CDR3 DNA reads TGCAGTGCCCTAATCGGACAATATGAGCAGTTCTTC. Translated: CSALIGQYEQFF.